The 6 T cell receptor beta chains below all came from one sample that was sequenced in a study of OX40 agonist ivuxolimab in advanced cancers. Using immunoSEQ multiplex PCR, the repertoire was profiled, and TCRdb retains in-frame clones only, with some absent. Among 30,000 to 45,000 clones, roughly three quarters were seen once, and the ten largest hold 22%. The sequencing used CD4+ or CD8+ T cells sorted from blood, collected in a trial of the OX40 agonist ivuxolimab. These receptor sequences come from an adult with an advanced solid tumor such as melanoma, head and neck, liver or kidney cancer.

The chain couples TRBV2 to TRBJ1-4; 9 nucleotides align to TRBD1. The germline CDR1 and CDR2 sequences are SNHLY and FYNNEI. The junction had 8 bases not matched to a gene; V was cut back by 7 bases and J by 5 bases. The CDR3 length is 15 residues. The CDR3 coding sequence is TGTGCCAGCACCCGGGACAGGGCTTGGAATGAAAAACTGTTTTTT. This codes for CASTRDRAWNEKLFF.

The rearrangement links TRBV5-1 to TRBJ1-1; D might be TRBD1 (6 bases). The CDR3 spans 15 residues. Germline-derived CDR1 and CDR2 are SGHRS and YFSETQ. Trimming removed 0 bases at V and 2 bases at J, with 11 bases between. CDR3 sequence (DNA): TGCGCCAGCAGCTTGGGAGGGACAAGCAACACTGAAGCTTTCTTT. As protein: CASSLGGTSNTEAFF.

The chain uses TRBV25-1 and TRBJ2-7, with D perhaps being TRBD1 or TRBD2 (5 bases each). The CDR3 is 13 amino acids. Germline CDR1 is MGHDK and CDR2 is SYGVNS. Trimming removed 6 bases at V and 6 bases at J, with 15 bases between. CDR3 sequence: CASRSGRTLEQYF. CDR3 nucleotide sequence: TGTGCCAGCAGATCGGGACGGACGCTCGAGCAGTACTTC.

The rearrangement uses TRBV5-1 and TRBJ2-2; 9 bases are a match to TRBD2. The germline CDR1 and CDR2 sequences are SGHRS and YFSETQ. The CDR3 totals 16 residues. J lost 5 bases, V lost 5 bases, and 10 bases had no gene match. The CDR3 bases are TGCGCCAGCAGGGAAAGACTAGCGGATCCAACCGGGGAGCTGTTTTTT. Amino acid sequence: CASRERLADPTGELFF.

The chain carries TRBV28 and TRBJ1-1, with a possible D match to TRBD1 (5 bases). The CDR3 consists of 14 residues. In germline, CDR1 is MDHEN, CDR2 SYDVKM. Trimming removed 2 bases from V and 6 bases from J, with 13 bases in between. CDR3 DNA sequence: TGTGCCAGCAGTTTAGGGAGGGGTTGGGCTGAAGCTTTCTTT. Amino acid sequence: CASSLGRGWAEAFF.

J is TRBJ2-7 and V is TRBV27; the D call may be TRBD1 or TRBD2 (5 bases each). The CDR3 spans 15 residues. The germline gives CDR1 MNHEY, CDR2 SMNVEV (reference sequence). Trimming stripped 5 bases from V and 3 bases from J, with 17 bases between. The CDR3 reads CASSRAGTEVYEQYF. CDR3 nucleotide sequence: TGTGCCAGCAGTAGAGCCGGGACGGAGGTCTACGAGCAGTACTTC.